This T cell receptor (beta chain) was captured by sequencing in a study of blood T cell repertoires in COVID-19. Study information: The study drew acute and convalescent COVID-19 samples from the United States, Italy and Spain.

Sequencing was performed with immunoSEQ multiplex PCR; in TCRdb, only in-frame clones are kept and a portion is missing. The sample shows 130,000 or so clones, about 80% of them seen only once. A few counts support this clone. The CDR3 has 14 residues. Germline V lookup: CDR1 MRHNA, CDR2 SNTAGT. V gave up 5 bases and J gave up 4 bases; unmatched junction bases: 3. This receptor was taken from a woman over 75 with acute or convalescent COVID-19. The sample was peripheral blood. This chain uses TRBV6-4 with TRBJ2-2; 8 bases match TRBD2. Here the CDR3 reads CASSPSGSTGELFF. For the CDR3, the DNA is TGTGCCAGCAGTCCCAGCGGGAGCACCGGGGAGCTGTTTTTT.